These 21 T cell receptor beta chains share one sample of origin, sequenced in a study of blood T cell repertoires in COVID-19. TCRdb's table, derived via immunoSEQ multiplex PCR, lists solely in-frame clones and lacks some. The sample has some 130,000 clones, approximately 82% seen once; the top ten hold more than 9.5%. Material: peripheral blood. Receptors were obtained from a man aged 35-49 years with active or convalescent COVID-19.

The chain couples TRBV7-3 to TRBJ2-7, with 9 bases fitting TRBD2. This CDR3 region has 15 residues. Germline V lookup: CDR1 SGHTA, CDR2 FQGTGA. The trim removed 5 bases at V and 5 bases at J, leaving 10 bases unmatched. The DNA of the CDR3 is TGTGCCAGCAGCCCTCAAGCGGGGGGTTCACACGAGCAGTACTTC. It encodes CASSPQAGGSHEQYF.

The chain employs TRBV5-1 and TRBJ2-5; 7 bases match TRBD2. The germline V gene encodes CDR1 SGHRS and CDR2 YFSETQ. Trimming removed 3 bases from V and 4 bases from J; junction bases left unmatched: 9. The CDR3 is 15 residues long. The CDR3 region is CASSWGGRLVETQYF. The DNA of the CDR3 is TGCGCCAGCAGCTGGGGGGGACGTCTCGTAGAGACCCAGTACTTC.

The chain uses TRBV19 and TRBJ2-7; 8 positions agree with TRBD1. The J segment lost 1 base and the V segment lost 6 bases, leaving 8 bases of the junction unmatched. CDR3 length: 15 residues. Germline CDR1 LNHDA, CDR2 SQIVND (reference sequence). The CDR3 spells CASSRVQGASYEQYF. The CDR3 region has the DNA TGTGCCAGTAGCAGAGTCCAGGGGGCGTCCTACGAGCAGTACTTC.

The chain employs TRBV19 and TRBJ2-5; tentative D call: TRBD2 (6 bases). The CDR3 consists of 11 residues. Trimming took 7 bases from V and 7 from J, leaving 10 bases between them. CDR1 is LNHDA, CDR2 SQIVND, per germline (reference sequence). In DNA form, the CDR3 reads TGTGCCAGTACCTCCGGGGGGACCCAGTACTTC. Amino acid sequence: CASTSGGTQYF.

This sequence joins TRBV3-1 (or the pseudogene TRBV3-2) and TRBJ1-2; 8 nucleotides match TRBD1. The CDR3 covers 12 residues. From germline, CDR1 is LGHDT and CDR2 YNNKEL (reference sequence). With 4 bases clipped from V and 8 bases from J, the junction kept 3 bases outside the gene matches. CDR3: CASSRQGAGYTF. CDR3 DNA: TGTGCCAGCAGCCGGCAGGGGGCCGGCTACACCTTC.

The J gene is TRBJ1-1, the V gene TRBV19, with D perhaps TRBD1 (5 bases). The CDR3 runs to 16 residues. V was shortened by 7 bases and J by 0 bases, with 18 bases between the two germline ends. Germline V gives CDR1 LNHDA, CDR2 SQIVND (reference sequence). CDR3 in amino acids: CASTPAPAGLNTEAFF. CDR3 nucleotides: TGTGCCAGTACCCCAGCGCCGGCAGGGCTGAACACTGAAGCTTTCTTT. Combining the CDR3 with reference TRBV19 and TRBJ1-1 gives the whole variable domain DGGITQSPKYLFRKEGQNVTLSCEQNLNHDAMYWYRQDPGQGLRLIYYSQIVNDFQKGDIAEGYSVSREKKESFPLTVTSAQKNPTAFYLCASTPAPAGLNTEAFFGQGTRLTVV.

The rearrangement joins TRBV30 to TRBJ1-4; no firm D call. Germline lookup yields CDR1 GTSNPN and CDR2 SVGIG (reference sequence). The V end lost 1 base, the J end lost 0 bases, and 6 bases lay between the germline ends. This CDR3 has 14 amino acids. The chain's CDR3 is CAWSAQATNEKLFF. In DNA form, the CDR3 reads TGTGCCTGGAGTGCACAAGCAACTAATGAAAAACTGTTTTTT. Full variable domain (remainder filled in from reference TRBV30 and TRBJ1-4): SQTIHQWPATLVQPVGSPLSLECTVEGTSNPNLYWYRQAAGRGLQLLFYSVGIGQISSEVPQNLSASRPQDRQFILSSKKLLLSDSGFYLCAWSAQATNEKLFFGSGTQLSVL.

The V gene is TRBV3-1 (or the pseudogene TRBV3-2), the J gene TRBJ1-6; the match to TRBD1 covers 9 bases. In germline, CDR1 is LGHDT, CDR2 YNNKEL (reference sequence). The CDR3 has 16 amino acids. Trimming cost V 2 bases and J 7 bases; bases outside gene matches: 6. DNA of the CDR3: TGTGCCAGCAGCCAACAGACAGGGGGGCGGAATTCACCCCTCCACTTT. Protein: CASSQQTGGRNSPLHF.

This sequence joins TRBV4-1 and TRBJ1-5; D possibly corresponds to TRBD1 (6 bases). The germline CDR1 and CDR2 sequences are MGHRA and YSYEKL. Deletions cut 1 base from V and 8 bases from J, with 12 bases between. The CDR3 totals 14 residues. In nucleotides, the CDR3 is TGCGCCAGCAGCCAAGGGAGGGGGGGTGAGCCCCAGCATTTT. Protein product: CASSQGRGGEPQHF.

The rearrangement uses TRBV7-2 and TRBJ2-3; possible D gene TRBD2, 5 bases. CDR1 and CDR2 from the germline V gene are SGHTA and FQGNSA. The CDR3 totals 15 residues. Trimming shortened V by 2 bases and J by 6 bases, and 15 bases separated the two germline ends. The CDR3 spells CASSLQAELGDTQYF. CDR3 coding DNA: TGTGCCAGCAGCTTACAAGCGGAGCTAGGGGATACGCAGTATTTT.

The chain uses TRBV27 and TRBJ2-1, with 7 bases that match TRBD1. CDR3 size: 15 residues. Germline CDR1 is MNHEY and CDR2 is SMNVEV (reference sequence). Trimming cost V 3 bases and J 5 bases; bases outside gene matches: 7. This chain's CDR3 is CASSLDRIRHNEQFF. The CDR3 region has the DNA TGTGCCAGCAGTTTGGACAGGATTCGCCACAATGAGCAGTTCTTC.

The J gene is TRBJ2-1, the V gene TRBV11-2; the D is unclear. The CDR3 is 11 amino acids. The germline CDR1 and CDR2 sequences are SGHAT and FQNNGV. V lost 5 bases, J lost 7 bases, and 6 bases lay in between. The CDR3 sequence is CASSPRNEQFF. CDR3 in DNA: TGTGCCAGCAGCCCGCGGAATGAGCAGTTCTTC.

The V gene is TRBV30, the J gene TRBJ1-5, with TRBD1 as a possible D gene (6 bases). Germline V gives CDR1 GTSNPN, CDR2 SVGIG (reference sequence). V lost 0 bases and J lost 1, with 10 bases in between. This CDR3 contains 15 residues. As DNA, the CDR3 is TGTGCCTGGAGTGTACTACAGGGAAGCAATCAGCCCCAGCATTTT. Translating gives CAWSVLQGSNQPQHF.

The chain combines TRBV6-1 with TRBJ1-3, with D hard to call. Trimming left V 1 base short and J 0 bases short, with 10 bases between. The CDR3 is 16 residues long. In germline, CDR1 is MNHNS, CDR2 SASEGT. The CDR3 spells CASSEVASGSGNTIYF. For the CDR3, the DNA is TGTGCCAGCAGTGAAGTGGCGTCAGGCTCTGGAAACACCATATATTTT.

V gene TRBV18 combines with J gene TRBJ2-7; a possible D gene is TRBD1 (6 bases). The CDR3 runs 16 residues. Trimming took off 4 bases at V and 6 bases at J, with 22 bases between the two ends. The V gene's germline CDR1 is KGHSH and CDR2 LQKENI. The CDR3 region has the DNA TGTGCCAGCTCACGGGACAAGGGGCTTTCCCTCTCCGAGCAGTACTTC. Translated, it gives CASSRDKGLSLSEQYF.

This rearrangement joins TRBV2 to TRBJ2-7; 8 positions match TRBD1. V shed 4 bases, J shed 6 bases, and the junction held 5 bases outside the gene matches. This CDR3 is built from 13 residues. Germline V gene sequence: CDR1 SNHLY, CDR2 FYNNEI. CDR3 protein: CASSGQGAGEQYF. CDR3 DNA sequence: TGTGCCAGCAGTGGGCAGGGGGCTGGCGAGCAGTACTTC.

The chain combines TRBV27 with TRBJ2-1, with 9 bases fitting TRBD1. Germline V gene lookup returns CDR1 MNHEY and CDR2 SMNVEV (reference sequence). V was pared by 4 bases and J by 3 bases, with 4 bases of the junction left unmatched. The CDR3 is 15 residues long. CDR3 protein: CASSYRDRDYNEQFF. The DNA of the CDR3 is TGTGCCAGCAGTTACCGGGACAGGGACTACAATGAGCAGTTCTTC.

The chain couples TRBV11-2 to TRBJ2-7; a possible D gene is TRBD2 (6 bases). Germline V lookup: CDR1 SGHAT, CDR2 FQNNGV. Trimming took off 6 bases at V and 7 bases at J, with 16 bases between the two ends. This CDR3 spans 13 amino acids. The CDR3, as DNA: TGTGCCAGCAGACCGGAGGGAGCTAGGGAGCAGTACTTC. This gives the protein CASRPEGAREQYF.

A single count supports this clone. This chain connects TRBV2 to TRBJ1-4, with TRBD1 matching over 7 bases. CDR1 and CDR2 (germline): SNHLY, FYNNEI. The CDR3 sequence is 15 residues long. The V and J ends lost 7 bases and 1 base, in that order; junction bases with no gene match: 6. The CDR3 DNA is TGTGCCAGCACGACGAACAGGGGAACTAATGAAAAACTGTTTTTT. Translating it yields CASTTNRGTNEKLFF.

V and J are TRBV30 and TRBJ1-6, with unresolved D. Germline CDR1 is GTSNPN and CDR2 is SVGIG (reference sequence). Between the trimmed V and J ends, which lost 2 bases and 8 bases, there was a span of 13 bases. The CDR3 runs 14 residues. Here the CDR3 DNA reads TGTGCCTGGAGTAACGTCAGGTCATATTCACCCCTCCACTTT. It codes for CAWSNVRSYSPLHF.

The J gene is TRBJ2-2, the V gene TRBV19; D is unresolved. The V gene lost 9 bases and the J gene lost 5 bases, with 16 bases spanning the gap. In germline, CDR1 is LNHDA, CDR2 SQIVND (reference sequence). The CDR3 is made up of 14 amino acids. The CDR3 region has the DNA TGTGCCAGCTCCCTGGGCACTTTGACCGGGGAGCTGTTTTTT. Amino acid sequence: CASSLGTLTGELFF. Variable domain in full (rest from reference TRBV19 and TRBJ2-2): DGGITQSPKYLFRKEGQNVTLSCEQNLNHDAMYWYRQDPGQGLRLIYYSQIVNDFQKGDIAEGYSVSREKKESFPLTVTSAQKNPTAFYLCASSLGTLTGELFFGEGSRLTVL.